The sequence of this TCR beta chain was determined in a study of STAT5B mutations in CD4+ large granular lymphocyte leukemia. Study-wide results and caveats: Patient CD4-sorted repertoires looked more clonal than healthy CD4+ repertoires, even without putative leukemic clones. Top patient clones used TRBV06 genes more often: 8/27 versus 2/35 in controls.

Authors' data handling: Productive clonotypes were detectable down to 2.59 x 10-5 frequency. The assay was immunoSEQ multiplex PCR, and TCRdb's table has in-frame clones only and misses some. That table supplies the V and J calls and clone size; D and trimming were determined from the DNA. The sample lists fewer than 50,000 clones, 65% to 90% occurring once. Details on this clone: Its antigen is unidentified.

The CDR3 totals 19 residues. Trimming pared 2 bases from V and 1 base from J, leaving 22 bases between. Germline V lookup: CDR1 SGHDN, CDR2 FVKESK. The material sequenced was CD4+ T cells from blood buffy coats. This receptor was taken from a human donor in good health. The chain couples TRBV14 to TRBJ2-3, with TRBD2 as a possible D gene (5 bases). The CDR3 DNA follows: TGTGCCAGCAGCCAACTTTCCGGAGTGTCGGGGTTTGGCACAGATACGCAGTATTTT. It is translated as CASSQLSGVSGFGTDTQYF. The full variable domain, completed using reference TRBV14 and TRBJ2-3, is EAGVTQFPSHSVIEKGQTVTLRCDPISGHDNLYWYRRVMGKEIKFLLHFVKESKQDESGMPNNRFLAERTGGTYSTLKVQPAELEDSGVYFCASSQLSGVSGFGTDTQYFGPGTRLTVL.